This T cell receptor beta chain was documented in a study of spatial heterogeneity in lung cancer (dated by TCRdb to the late 2010s). As for the study more broadly: Beta-chain transcripts were consistently detected in greater numbers than alpha-chain transcripts, which likely reflected higher beta-chain transcript abundance. In the raw uncorrected reads, each unique combination of TCR and UMI appeared on average more than ten times. The study quantitatively compared TCR alpha and beta repertoires across multiple tumor regions, matched nontumor lung and blood in non-small cell lung cancer. The study linked features of the TCR repertoire to counts of nonsynonymous mutations, which were determined by whole-exome sequencing of tumor tissue. At surgery, both alpha and beta chains were TCR-sequenced in over 200 tumor regions, fewer than 85 matched nontumor lung samples and around 50 PBMC samples. Points the paper makes about the study in general: Ubiquitous expanded tumor TCRs were found in blood more often at tumor resection than at routine follow-up. Additional single-cell paired TCR alpha and beta sequencing was considered necessary to confirm, at a functional level, the hypothesis that regional TCRs recognize regional mutations.

Library construction relied on 5' RACE. The instrument given in TCRdb is NextSeq 500. The TCR library protocol attached a unique molecular identifier to each TCR cDNA molecule to allow correction of PCR and sequencing errors. Per the authors' processing: Decombinator tools were used for TCR identification, UMI-based error correction and CDR3 extraction. TCRs above a frequency of 2 per 1,000, corresponding to the top 1% of the tumor frequency distribution, were defined as expanded. Renyi diversity was calculated using the R vegan package after each repertoire was subsampled 100 times to 5,000 TCRs. CDR3 similarity networks were built from amino acid triplet string-kernel similarity, connecting CDR3s with pairwise similarity above 0.82. Through fastp at Q25 and MiXCR, TCRdb rebuilt clones from the public reads, retaining in-frame beta chains. Each entry merges the rows of one CDR3 protein and shows their most common DNA and genes. These V and J calls rely on TCRdb rather than the paper's analysis. Present in this sample are approximately 5,000 distinct CDR3 sequences, 28% of which were seen just once. Approximately 40% of the sample goes to the ten largest clones.

CDR3 length: 15 amino acids, cysteine to phenylalanine. Only the CDR3 portion is preserved as DNA: 45 bases, with reading frame beginning at the first base. As encoded in the germline V gene (reference sequence), CDR1 is SEHNR while CDR2 is FQNEAQ. Deletion took 4 bases off V and 2 bases off J, with a span of 15 bases between the germline ends. This clonotype has only a few counts. There is no known antigen for this receptor. Base qualities are not at hand, and no much larger clone is one base apart. Explained via the paper, the time point label denotes: sample taken at primary tumor resection. For TCR sequencing, whole RNA was extracted from tumor and nontumor lung tissue, or from cryopreserved PBMC samples, and no cell sorting was done. The donors were 70 or so patients from the lung TRACERx cohort who had early-stage, untreated non-small cell lung cancer. Only patients with enough RNA available from two or more tumor regions were chosen for TCR sequencing.

The sequencing here drew on PBMCs, taken at surgery. The sequence joins TRBV7-9 to TRBJ2-7; the D gene assignment is ambiguous. The receptor was derived from a male donor with early-stage non-small cell lung cancer. The DNA is as follows: TGTGCCAGCAGCTCCCCCGGGTCAAAACCCTACGAGCAGTACTTC. Its coded protein is CASSSPGSKPYEQYF.